This entry features one T cell receptor (beta chain) sequence. Antigen: not known. Healthy donors of bone marrow made up the group. PCR amplification relied on 60 Vbeta primers (plus 13 Jbeta primers). As handled by the study authors: A later analysis tallied 80 million to 100 million unique TCR beta chains, about 11 million of them shared. This table comes from immunoSEQ multiplex PCR, and its TCRdb copy is limited to in-frame clones, with some not included. That table gives V, J and clone size, and the DNA gave D and trimming. The sample has under 300,000 clones, just under 85% seen once; the top ten hold 1.5% to 2.5%. These data are taken from a study of cytomegalovirus exposure and HLA in healthy donors. Findings of the study overall: Some V segments, TRBV6-2 and TRBV6-3 among them, were indistinguishable and were therefore excluded. The study put some 160 TCR beta chains on its list as cytomegalovirus-associated.

The V gene lost 0 bases and the J gene lost 2 bases, with 18 bases spanning the gap. The germline CDR1 and CDR2 sequences are LGHNA and YSLEER. The CDR3 runs to 18 residues. The sample consisted of PBMCs. The sequence was collected from a woman in her thirties or forties in good health and CMV-seropositive. This chain uses TRBV4-3 with TRBJ2-3; D perhaps matches TRBD2 (5 bases). The CDR3 DNA is TGCGCCAGCAGCCAAGAGGAAGGCCCGGCTGACTACACAGATACGCAGTATTTT. Protein: CASSQEEGPADYTDTQYF.